This T cell receptor beta chain was obtained from a study of blood T cell repertoires in COVID-19. In the study overall: The study drew acute and convalescent COVID-19 samples from the United States, Italy and Spain. PBMCs, B-cell-depleted T cells, or T cells were the source of the cDNA or gDNA that made up the material.

In the study's own analysis: Amplified reference gene primers provided the basis for estimating nucleated cell counts. Produced via immunoSEQ multiplex PCR; TCRdb's table is partial and in-frame only. The DNA gave D and trimming, while V, J and clone size come from that table. The sample yields over 110,000 clones, 78% seen once. The germline gives CDR1 MNHEY, CDR2 SVGEGT. This CDR3 has 17 amino acids. Trimming removed 0 bases from V and 3 bases from J, with 15 bases in between. This receptor was taken from a woman aged 60-75 years with acute or convalescent COVID-19. Sequencing was done on a sample of peripheral blood. J is TRBJ2-1 and V is TRBV6-2 or TRBV6-3; tentative D call: TRBD1 (6 bases). CDR3 in DNA: TGTGCCAGCAGTTACTCGGAGTGGGGGCTCTACTACAATGAGCAGTTCTTC. Translation gives CASSYSEWGLYYNEQFF.